The clone carrying this T cell receptor (beta chain) has only a few counts. The assay was immunoSEQ multiplex PCR, and TCRdb's table has in-frame clones only and misses some. The table has some 15,000 clones, 75% to 85% seen once. The junction had 4 bases not matched to a gene; V was cut back by 5 bases and J by 4 bases. CDR3 size: 13 residues. From germline, CDR1 is SGHRS and CDR2 YFSETQ. These data are taken from a study of graft-versus-host responses after intestinal transplantation. The authors processed graft tissue to release intraepithelial and lamina propria lymphocytes. The receptor was derived from a human patient who received an intestinal transplant, so some T cells may come from the graft donor. The V and J genes are TRBV5-1 and TRBJ2-5, with 8 nucleotides matching TRBD1. Sequences were derived from ileum tissue, sampled just under 600 days after intestinal transplantation. The CDR3 nucleotides read TGCGCCAGCAGGACCGGGACAGGAGAGACCCAGTACTTC. It yields the protein CASRTGTGETQYF.